The subject of this entry is one T cell receptor beta chain. Antigen: not known. Each donor provided at least one pre-ART PBMC sample and at least two post-ART PBMC samples. This was the immunoSEQ v3.0 assay at survey level. Sequenced by immunoSEQ multiplex PCR; TCRdb stores in-frame clones only, minus some. Of about 22,000 clones in the sample, 86% were seen once. The data were taken from a study of long-term antiretroviral therapy in people with HIV. Whole-study results and caveats: Collection spanned 2004 to 2017; ART regimens may be less effective than current ones. Clones showing expansion before ART dominated the repertoire at all time points.

The CDR3 has 14 residues. V dropped 0 bases and J dropped 4 bases, with 7 bases sitting between them. CDR1 is SGHRS, CDR2 YFSETQ, per germline. Sequenced material: unsorted PBMCs, taken 1.3 years after starting antiretroviral therapy. The sequence was collected from a man in his sixties with HIV. V gene TRBV5-1 combines with J gene TRBJ1-4; D perhaps matches TRBD1 (5 bases). The CDR3 protein is CASSLGGVNEKLFF. CDR3 DNA sequence: TGCGCCAGCAGCTTGGGAGGGGTTAATGAAAAACTGTTTTTT.